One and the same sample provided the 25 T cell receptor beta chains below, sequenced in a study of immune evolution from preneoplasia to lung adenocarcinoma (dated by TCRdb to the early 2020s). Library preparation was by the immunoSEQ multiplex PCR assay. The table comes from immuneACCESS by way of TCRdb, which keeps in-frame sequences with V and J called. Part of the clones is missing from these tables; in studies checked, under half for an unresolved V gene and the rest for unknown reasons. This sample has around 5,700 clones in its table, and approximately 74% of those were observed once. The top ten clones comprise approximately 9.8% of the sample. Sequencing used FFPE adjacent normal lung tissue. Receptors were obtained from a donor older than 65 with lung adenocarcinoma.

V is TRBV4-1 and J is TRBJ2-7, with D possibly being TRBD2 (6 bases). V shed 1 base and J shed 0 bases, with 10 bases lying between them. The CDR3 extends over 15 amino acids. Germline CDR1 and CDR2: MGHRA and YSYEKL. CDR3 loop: CASSQGWGGSYEQYF. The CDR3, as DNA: TGCGCCAGCAGCCAAGGCTGGGGAGGCTCCTACGAGCAGTACTTC.

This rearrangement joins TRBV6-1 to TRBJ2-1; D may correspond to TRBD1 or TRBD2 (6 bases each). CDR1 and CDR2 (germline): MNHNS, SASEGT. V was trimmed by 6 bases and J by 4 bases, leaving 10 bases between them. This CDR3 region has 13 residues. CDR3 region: CASSRGPYNEQFF. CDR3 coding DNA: TGTGCCAGCAGCCGGGGGCCATACAATGAGCAGTTCTTC.

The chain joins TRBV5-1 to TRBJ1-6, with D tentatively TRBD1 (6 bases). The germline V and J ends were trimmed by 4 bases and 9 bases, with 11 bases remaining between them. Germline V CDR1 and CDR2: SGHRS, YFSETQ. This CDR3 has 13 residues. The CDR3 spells CASSHLGGSPLHF. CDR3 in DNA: TGCGCCAGCAGCCACTTAGGGGGTTCACCCCTCCACTTT. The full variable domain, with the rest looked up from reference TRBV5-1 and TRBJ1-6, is KAGVTQTPRYLIKTRGQQVTLSCSPISGHRSVSWYQQTPGQGLQFLFEYFSETQRNKGNFPGRFSGRQFSNSRSEMNVSTLELGDSALYLCASSHLGGSPLHFGNGTRLTVT.

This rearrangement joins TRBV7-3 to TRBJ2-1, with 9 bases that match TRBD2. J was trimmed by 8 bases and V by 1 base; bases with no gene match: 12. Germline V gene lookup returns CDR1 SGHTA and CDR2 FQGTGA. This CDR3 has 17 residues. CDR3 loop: CASSLKALAGGRDEQFF. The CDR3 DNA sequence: TGTGCCAGCAGCTTAAAGGCCCTCGCGGGAGGGAGAGATGAGCAGTTCTTC.

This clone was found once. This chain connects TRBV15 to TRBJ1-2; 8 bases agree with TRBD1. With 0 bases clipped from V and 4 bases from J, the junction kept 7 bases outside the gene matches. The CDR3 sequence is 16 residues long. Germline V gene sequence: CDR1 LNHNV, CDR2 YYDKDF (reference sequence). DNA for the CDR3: TGTGCCACCAGCAGAGATCGGGCAGGGGGCATCTATGGCTACACCTTC. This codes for CATSRDRAGGIYGYTF. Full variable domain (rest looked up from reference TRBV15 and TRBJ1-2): DAMVIQNPRYQVTQFGKPVTLSCSQTLNHNVMYWYQQKSSQAPKLLFHYYDKDFNNEADTPDNFQSRRPNTSFCFLDIRSPGLGDTAMYLCATSRDRAGGIYGYTFGSGTRLTVV.

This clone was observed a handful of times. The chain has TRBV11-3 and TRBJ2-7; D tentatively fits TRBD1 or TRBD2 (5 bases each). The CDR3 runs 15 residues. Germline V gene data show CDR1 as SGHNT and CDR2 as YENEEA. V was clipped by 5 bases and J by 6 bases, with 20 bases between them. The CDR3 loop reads CASSVGGPRGGEQYF. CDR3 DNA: TGTGCCAGCAGCGTAGGCGGCCCGCGTGGGGGCGAGCAGTACTTC.

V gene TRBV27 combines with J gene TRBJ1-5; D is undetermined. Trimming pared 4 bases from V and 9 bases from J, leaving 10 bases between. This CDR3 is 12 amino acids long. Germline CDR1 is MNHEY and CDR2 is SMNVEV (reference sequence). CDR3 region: CASSSGGGPQHF. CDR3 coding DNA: TGTGCCAGCAGTTCGGGCGGCGGGCCCCAGCATTTT.

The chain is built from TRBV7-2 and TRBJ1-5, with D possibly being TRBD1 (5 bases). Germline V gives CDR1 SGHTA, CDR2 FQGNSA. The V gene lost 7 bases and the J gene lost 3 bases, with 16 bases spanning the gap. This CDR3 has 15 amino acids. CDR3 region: CASNQGAGNNQPQHF. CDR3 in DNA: TGTGCCAGCAACCAAGGGGCGGGAAACAATCAGCCCCAGCATTTT. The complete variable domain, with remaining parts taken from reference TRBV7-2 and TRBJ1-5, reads GAGVSQSPSNKVTEKGKDVELRCDPISGHTALYWYRQSLGQGLEFLIYFQGNSAPDKSGLPSDRFSAERTGGSVSTLTIQRTQQEDSAVYLCASNQGAGNNQPQHFGDGTRLSIL.

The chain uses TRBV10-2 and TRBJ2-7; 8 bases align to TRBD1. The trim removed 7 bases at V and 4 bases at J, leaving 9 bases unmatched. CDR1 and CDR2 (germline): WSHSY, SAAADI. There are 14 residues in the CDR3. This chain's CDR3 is CASTGTGPVYEQYF. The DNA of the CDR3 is TGCGCCAGCACCGGGACAGGCCCGGTATACGAGCAGTACTTC.

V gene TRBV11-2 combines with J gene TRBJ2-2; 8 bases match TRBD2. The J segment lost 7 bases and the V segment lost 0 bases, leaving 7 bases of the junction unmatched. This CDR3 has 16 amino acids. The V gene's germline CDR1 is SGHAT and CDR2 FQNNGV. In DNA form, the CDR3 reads TGTGCCAGCAGCTTAGACTGGCGGGAGGCGATCGGGGAGCTGTTTTTT. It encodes CASSLDWREAIGELFF.

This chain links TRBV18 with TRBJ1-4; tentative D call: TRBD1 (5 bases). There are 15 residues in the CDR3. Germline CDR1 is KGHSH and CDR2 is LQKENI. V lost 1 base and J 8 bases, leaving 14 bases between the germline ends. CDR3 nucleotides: TGTGCCAGCTCACCACGGTCAGGGTTAGAGGAAAAACTGTTTTTT. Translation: CASSPRSGLEEKLFF. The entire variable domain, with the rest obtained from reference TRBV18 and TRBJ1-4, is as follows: NAGVMQNPRHLVRRRGQEARLRCSPMKGHSHVYWYRQLPEEGLKFMVYLQKENIIDESGMPKERFSAEFPKEGPSILRIQQVVRGDSAAYFCASSPRSGLEEKLFFGSGTQLSVL.

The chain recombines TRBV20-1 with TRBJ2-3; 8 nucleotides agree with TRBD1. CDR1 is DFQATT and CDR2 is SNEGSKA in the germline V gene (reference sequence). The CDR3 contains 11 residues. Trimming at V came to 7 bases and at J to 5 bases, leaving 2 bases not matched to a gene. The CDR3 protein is CSGTGKDTQYF. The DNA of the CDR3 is TGCAGTGGGACAGGGAAAGATACGCAGTATTTT.

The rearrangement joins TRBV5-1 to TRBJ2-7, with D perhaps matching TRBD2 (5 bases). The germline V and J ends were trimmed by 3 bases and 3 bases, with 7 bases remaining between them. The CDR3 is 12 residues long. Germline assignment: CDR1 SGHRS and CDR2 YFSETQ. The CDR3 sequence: CASSSDFYEQYF. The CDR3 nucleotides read TGCGCCAGCAGCTCGGACTTCTACGAGCAGTACTTC.

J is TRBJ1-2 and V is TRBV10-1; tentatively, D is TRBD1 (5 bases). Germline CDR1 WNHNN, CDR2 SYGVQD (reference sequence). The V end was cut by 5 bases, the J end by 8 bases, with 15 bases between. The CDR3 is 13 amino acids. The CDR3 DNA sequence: TGCGCCAGCAGTTCTTCCCGGGACTTGGGCTACACCTTC. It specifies CASSSSRDLGYTF.

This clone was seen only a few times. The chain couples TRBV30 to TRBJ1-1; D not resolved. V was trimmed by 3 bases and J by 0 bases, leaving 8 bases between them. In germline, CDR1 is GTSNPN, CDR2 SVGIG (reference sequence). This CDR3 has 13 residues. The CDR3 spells CAWSRGLNTEAFF. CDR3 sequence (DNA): TGTGCCTGGAGCCGCGGACTGAACACTGAAGCTTTCTTT.

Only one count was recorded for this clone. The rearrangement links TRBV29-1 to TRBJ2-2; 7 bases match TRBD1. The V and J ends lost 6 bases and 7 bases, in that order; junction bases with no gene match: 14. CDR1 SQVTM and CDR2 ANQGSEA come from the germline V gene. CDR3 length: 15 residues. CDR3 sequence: CSVEQGKAPLGELFF. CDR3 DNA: TGCAGCGTCGAACAGGGGAAGGCACCTCTCGGGGAGCTGTTTTTT.

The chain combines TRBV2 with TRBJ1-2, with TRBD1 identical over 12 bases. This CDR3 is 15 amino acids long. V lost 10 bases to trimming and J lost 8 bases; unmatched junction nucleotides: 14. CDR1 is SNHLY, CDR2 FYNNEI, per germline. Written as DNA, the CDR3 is TGTGCCACAAATTTGGGACAGGGGGCATCGGAAGGCTACACCTTC. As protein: CATNLGQGASEGYTF.

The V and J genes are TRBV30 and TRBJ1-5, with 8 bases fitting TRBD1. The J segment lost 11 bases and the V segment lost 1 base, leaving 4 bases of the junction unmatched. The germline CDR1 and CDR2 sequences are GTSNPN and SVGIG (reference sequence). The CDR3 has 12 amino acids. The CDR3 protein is CAWSEQGGAQHF. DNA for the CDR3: TGTGCCTGGAGTGAACAGGGGGGCGCCCAGCATTTT.

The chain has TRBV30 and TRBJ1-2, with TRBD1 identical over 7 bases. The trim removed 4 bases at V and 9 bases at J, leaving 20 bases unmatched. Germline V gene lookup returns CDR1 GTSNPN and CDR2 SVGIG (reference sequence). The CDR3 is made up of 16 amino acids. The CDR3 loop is CAWTRDSAWGFYRYTF. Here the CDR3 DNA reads TGTGCCTGGACCCGGGACAGCGCGTGGGGTTTTTATCGCTACACCTTC.

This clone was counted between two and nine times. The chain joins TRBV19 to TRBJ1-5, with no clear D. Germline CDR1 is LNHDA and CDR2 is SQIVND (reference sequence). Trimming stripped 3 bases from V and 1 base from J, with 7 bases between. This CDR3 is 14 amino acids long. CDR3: CASSMGFSNQPQHF. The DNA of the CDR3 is TGTGCCAGTAGTATGGGGTTCAGCAATCAGCCCCAGCATTTT.

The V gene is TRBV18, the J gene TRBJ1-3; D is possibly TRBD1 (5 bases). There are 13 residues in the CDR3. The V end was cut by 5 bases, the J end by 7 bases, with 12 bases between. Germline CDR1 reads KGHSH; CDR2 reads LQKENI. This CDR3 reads CASSVDSRNTIYF. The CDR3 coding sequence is TGTGCCAGCTCAGTTGACAGCCGGAACACCATATATTTT.

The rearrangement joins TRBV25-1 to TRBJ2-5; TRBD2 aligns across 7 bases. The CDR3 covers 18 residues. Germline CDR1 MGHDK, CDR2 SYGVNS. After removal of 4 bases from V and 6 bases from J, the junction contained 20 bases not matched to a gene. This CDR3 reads CASSAPSEGRELPQTQYF. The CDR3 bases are TGTGCCAGCAGTGCCCCTTCAGAGGGGAGGGAACTACCCCAGACCCAGTACTTC.

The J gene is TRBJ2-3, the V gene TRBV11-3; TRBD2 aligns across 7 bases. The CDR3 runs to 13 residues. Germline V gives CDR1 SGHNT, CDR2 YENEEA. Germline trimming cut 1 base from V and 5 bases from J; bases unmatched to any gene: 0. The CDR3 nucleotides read TGTGCCAGCAGCTTAGCGGGGGGAGATACGCAGTATTTT. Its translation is CASSLAGGDTQYF.

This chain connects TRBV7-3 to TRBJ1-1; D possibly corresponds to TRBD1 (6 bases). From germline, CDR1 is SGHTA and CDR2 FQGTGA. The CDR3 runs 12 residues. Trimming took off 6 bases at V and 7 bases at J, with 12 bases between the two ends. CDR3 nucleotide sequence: TGTGCCAGCAGAGGGGCCAGGGGTGAAGCTTTCTTT. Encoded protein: CASRGARGEAFF.

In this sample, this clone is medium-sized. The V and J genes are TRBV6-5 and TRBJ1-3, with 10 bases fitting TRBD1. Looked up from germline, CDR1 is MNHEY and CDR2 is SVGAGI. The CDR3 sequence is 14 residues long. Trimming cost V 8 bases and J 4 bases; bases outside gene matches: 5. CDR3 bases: TGTGCCAGCTATAGACAGGGGGCGGGAAACACCATATATTTT. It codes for CASYRQGAGNTIYF.